This T cell receptor beta chain was documented in a study of shared clonotypes between healthy human individuals. This clone occurred a few times. Repertoires were generated with immunoSEQ multiplex PCR, while TCRdb's copy carries only in-frame clones and drops some. The sample holds about 640,000 clones, 72% seen once. The CDR3 has 13 amino acids. Trimming removed 8 bases from V and 1 base from J, with 8 bases in between. CDR1 is WNHNN and CDR2 is SYGVQD in the germline V gene (reference sequence). The specimen sequenced was memory CD4+ T cells sorted from blood. Subset in this sample: CD45RA-negative fraction. The chain couples TRBV10-1 to TRBJ2-2; D not resolved. The sequence derives from a woman in her 30s in good health. CDR3 protein: CASSPLNTGELFF. Written as DNA, the CDR3 is TGCGCCAGCTCTCCCCTGAACACCGGGGAGCTGTTTTTT.